This T cell receptor beta chain is drawn from a study of T-cell reconstitution after alpha-beta-depleted transplantation in children. The CDR3 length is 17 residues. J was trimmed by 4 bases and V by 0 bases; bases with no gene match: 8. Germline values: CDR1 SGDLS, CDR2 YYNGEE. Findings of the study overall: The high TCRbeta diversity at day 60 in some patients came from surviving recipient T cells and thymic progenitors. About two months after transplant, alpha-beta T cells reportedly came from several hundred expanded graft clones. A year post-transplant, T-cell counts and diversity derived mostly from newly produced T cells.

It was with unique molecular identifiers that the TCRbeta library was prepared. MiXCR, run by TCRdb on the PCR reads, gives a single entry per CDR3 protein. The sample has roughly 490,000 distinct CDR3 sequences; about 10% are singletons. This clonotype was detected only a few times. What it binds is unknown. The chain employs TRBV9 and TRBJ2-2; 8 nucleotides match TRBD2. The sequence was obtained from a female patient younger than 10 who had a stem cell transplant for aplastic anemia, so the T cells may come from the graft donor. The input for sequencing was PBMCs, mostly from graft donor cells, taken 180 days after TCRalphabeta/CD19-depleted stem cell transplant. The CDR3 nucleotides are TGTGCCAGCAGCGTAGCTAGGTCTAGCGGGCGCACCGGGGAGCTGTTTTTT. Protein sequence: CASSVARSSGRTGELFF.